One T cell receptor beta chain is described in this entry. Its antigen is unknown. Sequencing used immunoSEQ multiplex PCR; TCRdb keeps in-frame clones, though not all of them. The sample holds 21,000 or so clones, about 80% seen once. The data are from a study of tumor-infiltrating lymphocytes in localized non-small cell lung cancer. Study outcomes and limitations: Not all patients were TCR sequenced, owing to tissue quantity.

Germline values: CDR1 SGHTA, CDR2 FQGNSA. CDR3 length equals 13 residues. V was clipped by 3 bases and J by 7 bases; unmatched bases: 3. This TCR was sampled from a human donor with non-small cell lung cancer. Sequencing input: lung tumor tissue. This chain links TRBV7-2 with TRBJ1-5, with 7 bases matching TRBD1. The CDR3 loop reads CASSFDREQPQHF. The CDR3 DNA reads TGTGCCAGCAGCTTCGACAGGGAGCAGCCCCAGCATTTT.